The 18 T cell receptor beta chains below were found in one sample sequenced in a study of tumor-infiltrating lymphocytes in glioblastoma multiforme. TCR beta libraries were built from RNA through three nested multiplex PCR rounds using modified ARM-PCR. TCRdb reprocessed the multiplex PCR reads via MiXCR and lists one record per CDR3 protein. The sample has almost 20,000 distinct CDR3 sequences, approximately 70% seen once. Source material: peripheral blood. Source of these receptors: a male donor with glioblastoma.

This chain joins TRBV11-2 and TRBJ2-3; the D is unclear. The CDR3 is 15 amino acids. V dropped 3 bases and J dropped 1 base, with 11 bases sitting between them. Germline V gene data show CDR1 as SGHAT and CDR2 as FQNNGV. The CDR3: CASSFLIAGTDTQYF. CDR3 sequence (DNA): TGTGCCAGCAGCTTTCTAATAGCAGGCACAGATACGCAGTATTTT.

The rearrangement joins TRBV12-3 or TRBV12-4 to TRBJ1-3; D perhaps matches TRBD1 (6 bases). CDR3 length equals 14 residues. The V and J ends lost 3 bases and 3 bases respectively, with 9 bases between them. The CDR3 DNA reads as TGTGCCAGCAGTTTGAGGGGGATTGGAAACACCATATATTTT. Protein: CASSLRGIGNTIYF.

In regard to this clonotype: A read error may explain this, as a much larger clone is one base away. The chain employs TRBV28 and TRBJ2-7, with D perhaps assigned TRBD1 or TRBD2 (7 bases each). Deletions cut 6 bases from V and 5 bases from J, with 20 bases between. CDR1 MDHEN and CDR2 SYDVKM come from the germline V gene. This CDR3 region has 15 residues. In nucleotides, the CDR3 is TGTGCCAGCAGCCCCAGGGGGGCGGGAGATGACGAGCAGTACTTC. Translating it yields CASSPRGAGDDEQYF.

Comment on this clonotype: Germline is not matched at one junction end, which may reflect a read error. The chain carries TRBV11-2 and TRBJ1-2; no firm D call. CDR3 length: 13 amino acids. The germline CDR1 and CDR2 sequences are SGHAT and FQNNGV. The CDR3 DNA reads as TGTGCCGGCAGGCTCGGATCGGGCAATGGCTACACCTTC. Its translation: CAGRLGSGNGYTF.

This clonotype showed up just once. Germline and junction disagree at one end, which may indicate a read error. The chain combines TRBV11-2 with TRBJ1-4, with 10 nucleotides matching TRBD1. CDR1 is SGHAT, CDR2 FQNNGV, per germline. This CDR3 is built from 16 residues. Here the CDR3 reads CASSSRQGASNGKLFF. In nucleotides, the CDR3 is TGTGCCAGCAGCTCCCGACAGGGGGCATCTAATGGAAAACTGTTTTTT.

By share, this clonotype ranks as large. The chain is built from TRBV11-2 and TRBJ2-3; D unclear. Deletions cut 5 bases from V and 2 bases from J, with 8 bases between. The V gene's germline CDR1 is SGHAT and CDR2 FQNNGV. CDR3 size: 13 residues. CDR3: CASSTSSTDTQYF. As DNA, the CDR3 is TGTGCCAGCAGCACTTCGTCCACAGATACGCAGTATTTT.

The chain is built from TRBV20-1 and TRBJ1-2; 7 bases line up with TRBD1. J lost 4 bases, V lost 0 bases, and 11 bases had no gene match. The length of the CDR3 is 16 residues. Germline assignment: CDR1 DFQATT and CDR2 SNEGSKA (reference sequence). The CDR3 here is CSARDPGQPYLYGYTF. In nucleotides, the CDR3 is TGCAGTGCTAGAGACCCGGGACAGCCCTACCTCTATGGCTACACCTTC.

This sequence joins TRBV14 and TRBJ2-7, with no clear D. The germline V gene has CDR1 SGHDN and CDR2 FVKESK. Trimming pared 5 bases from V and 6 bases from J, leaving 11 bases between. This CDR3 is 12 amino acids long. CDR3: CASSSTTCEQYF. CDR3 DNA: TGTGCCAGCAGCTCCACCACCTGCGAGCAGTACTTC.

The chain carries TRBV14 and TRBJ2-1, with 14 bases identical to TRBD2. This CDR3 is built from 19 residues. Germline V CDR1 and CDR2: SGHDN, FVKESK. Losses at the gene ends were 0 bases for V and 2 bases for J; bases not matched to a gene: 6. CDR3 in DNA: TGTGCCAGCAGCCAAGATCGACTAGCGGGAGGGCCCCCCTACAATGAGCAGTTCTTC. Translated, it gives CASSQDRLAGGPPYNEQFF.

The chain carries TRBV29-1 and TRBJ2-1, with D tentatively TRBD1 (6 bases). Trimming shortened V by 5 bases and J by 10 bases, and 21 bases separated the two germline ends. Germline CDR1 SQVTM, CDR2 ANQGSEA. The CDR3 runs 14 residues. The CDR3 is CSVYLPDSAYEQFF. CDR3 bases: TGCAGCGTTTATCTCCCGGACAGCGCTTACGAGCAGTTCTTC.

As for this clonotype: This sequence may be a read error, since a much larger clone differs from it by one base. The DNA for the CDR3 is TGTGCCAGCAAAGGAACTAGCGGGAGTCGAACGCACATAGGAGATACGCAGTATTTT. Translating gives CASKGTSGSRTHIGDTQYF. The chain carries TRBV7-9 and TRBJ2-3; 11 bases agree with TRBD2. The CDR3 extends over 19 amino acids. Germline lookup yields CDR1 SEHNR and CDR2 FQNEAQ (reference sequence). Trimming at V came to 7 bases and at J to 5 bases, leaving 20 bases not matched to a gene.

This clonotype occurred many times. This sequence joins TRBV5-1 and TRBJ1-6; 8 nucleotides line up with TRBD1. CDR3 length equals 16 residues. V lost 2 bases to trimming and J lost 6 bases; unmatched junction nucleotides: 7. CDR1 and CDR2 (germline): SGHRS, YFSETQ. This CDR3 is CASSFTGTGANSPLHF. CDR3 DNA: TGCGCCAGCAGCTTCACCGGGACAGGAGCTAATTCACCCCTCCACTTT.

The CDR3 DNA reads TGTGCCAGCAGTTACGACAACACAGATACGCAGTATTTT. This gives the protein CASSYDNTDTQYF. The chain has TRBV5-6 and TRBJ2-3; D not resolved. The CDR3 spans 13 residues. In germline, CDR1 is SGHDT, CDR2 YYEEEE. V was pared by 5 bases and J by 2 bases, with 9 bases between.

To note about this clonotype: Its ends do not fully match the called genes, so a read error is possible. V and J are TRBV11-2 and TRBJ2-1; D possibly corresponds to TRBD1 (5 bases). The CDR3 covers 12 residues. Germline values: CDR1 SGHAT, CDR2 FQNNGV. The CDR3 DNA reads as TGTGCCAGCAGCTTGAAGGGGAAAGAGCAGCTATTC. This sequence encodes CASSLKGKEQLF.

Concerning this clonotype: A junction end diverges from the germline sequence, so it may reflect a read error. The chain joins TRBV29-1 to TRBJ2-3; 8 bases line up with TRBD2. The CDR3 is 15 residues long. Germline-derived CDR1 and CDR2 are SQVTM and ANQGSEA. CDR3 sequence reads: CSARRPAGETDTQYF. CDR3 DNA: TGCAGCGCTAGAAGACCAGCGGGAGAAACAGATACGCAGTATTTC.

This clonotype has a single count. A single base separates this from a much larger clone, so it may be a read error. J is TRBJ1-4 and V is TRBV5-1; 7 nucleotides align to TRBD1. This CDR3 has 14 residues. The germline V gene encodes CDR1 SGHRS and CDR2 YFSETQ. V was pared by 0 bases and J by 8 bases, with 4 bases of the junction left unmatched. Here the CDR3 DNA reads TGCGCCAGCAGCTTGGACAGGGGAGACGAAAAACTGTTTTTT. It specifies CASSLDRGDEKLFF.

Comment on this clonotype: Mismatch with germline at one junction end may stem from a read error. The genes are TRBV11-2 and TRBJ2-1, with D tentatively TRBD2 (6 bases). The germline gives CDR1 SGHAT, CDR2 FQNNGV. CDR3 length: 13 amino acids. DNA for the CDR3: TGTGCAAGCAGCTTTGGGGGGTACAATGAGCAGTTCTTC. This translates into CASSFGGYNEQFF.

The V and J genes are TRBV29-1 and TRBJ1-2; no reliable D call. This CDR3 is 11 amino acids long. The ends were cut back, 6 bases at V and 7 bases at J, with 12 bases in the middle. The V gene's germline CDR1 is SQVTM and CDR2 ANQGSEA. The DNA of the CDR3 is TGCAGCGTGCAGATCTATGGTGGCTACACCTTC. Protein: CSVQIYGGYTF.